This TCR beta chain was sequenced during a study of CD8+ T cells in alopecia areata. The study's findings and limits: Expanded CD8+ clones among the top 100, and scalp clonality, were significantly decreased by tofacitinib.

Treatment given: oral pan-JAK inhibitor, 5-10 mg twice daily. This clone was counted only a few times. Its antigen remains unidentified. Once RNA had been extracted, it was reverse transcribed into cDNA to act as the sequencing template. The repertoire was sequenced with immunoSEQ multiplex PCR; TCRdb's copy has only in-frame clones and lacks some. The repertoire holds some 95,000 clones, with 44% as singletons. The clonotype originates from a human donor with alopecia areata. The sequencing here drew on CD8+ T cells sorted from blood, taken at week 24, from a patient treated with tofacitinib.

The DNA for the CDR3 is TGCAGCGTTGTTTGGGGGTCCGGAGATCAGCCCCAGCATTTT. Amino acids: CSVVWGSGDQPQHF. V gene TRBV29-1 combines with J gene TRBJ1-5; TRBD1 might be the D (5 bases). The CDR3 has 14 residues. Germline CDR1 is SQVTM and CDR2 is ANQGSEA. V was trimmed by 4 bases and J by 5 bases, leaving 15 bases between them.